Listed below are T cell receptor beta chains from one sample, sequenced in a study of beta chain features in type 1 diabetes. This table comes from immunoSEQ multiplex PCR, and its TCRdb copy is limited to in-frame clones, with some not included. The sample has roughly 730,000 clones; around 15% are singletons. Sequenced sample: naive CD4+ T cells from blood. The receptors come from a man aged 18 to 29 with type 1 diabetes. CDR3s include the opening cysteine and the closing phenylalanine or tryptophan. The D gene is left open where the match is weak. Some rows mark clone size as missing; the rest say once, few, many or name a class of expanded clone.

J gene	D gene	V gene	clone size	CDR3 protein	CDR3 DNA
TRBJ2-7	.	TRBV15	few	CATSREGSYGYEQYF	TGTGCCACCAGCAGAGAGGGCAGCTATGGCTACGAGCAGTACTTC
TRBJ2-7	TRBD1	TRBV5-1	few	CASSFRTGNQDEQYF	TGCGCCAGCAGCTTTAGGACAGGGAATCAGGACGAGCAGTACTTC
TRBJ1-4	.	TRBV29-1	.	CSVFLGDEKLFF	TGCAGCGTTTTTTTGGGGGATGAAAAACTGTTTTTT
TRBJ1-1	.	TRBV5-4	.	CASSTQGGEAFF	TGTGCCAGCAGCACACAGGGAGGTGAAGCTTTCTTT
TRBJ2-1	.	TRBV7-3	few	CASSPQGSYNEQFF	TGTGCCAGCAGCCCTCAGGGGTCCTACAATGAGCAGTTCTTC
TRBJ2-3	.	TRBV5-1	.	CASRLNVGDTQYF	TGCGCCAGCAGATTGAACGTGGGAGATACGCAGTATTTT
TRBJ1-2	TRBD1	TRBV5-4	few	CASSIQGAVVGYTF	TGTGCCAGCAGCATACAGGGGGCGGTGGTAGGCTACACCTTC
TRBJ2-3	.	TRBV23-1	few	CASSQSGREVTDTQYF	TGCGCCAGCAGTCAATCGGGCAGGGAGGTCACAGATACGCAGTATTTT
TRBJ1-2	TRBD1	TRBV4-1	few	CASSQEGQRRNYGYTF	TGCGCCAGCAGCCAAGAGGGACAGAGAAGGAACTATGGCTACACCTTC
TRBJ1-2	.	TRBV4-1	.	CASSQSPTTENYGYTF	TGCGCCAGCAGCCAGAGCCCCACGACAGAAAACTATGGCTACACCTTC
TRBJ1-6	TRBD1	TRBV9	few	CASSGGQGANDSPLHF	TGTGCCAGCAGCGGCGGACAGGGGGCGAATGATTCACCCCTCCACTTT
TRBJ2-7	.	TRBV6-4	.	CASSGTYEQYF	TGTGCCAGCAGTGGGACCTACGAGCAGTACTTC
TRBJ1-6	.	TRBV6-5	few	CASRQVRENNSPLHF	TGTGCCAGCCGGCAGGTGAGGGAGAATAATTCACCCCTCCACTTT
TRBJ1-1	.	TRBV7-2	.	CASSSPPAEAFF	TGTGCCAGCAGCTCCCCCCCCGCTGAAGCTTTCTTT
TRBJ1-1	.	TRBV5-1	few	CASSLLRDTEAFF	TGCGCCAGCAGCTTGCTTAGGGACACTGAAGCTTTCTTT
TRBJ2-7	TRBD1	TRBV28	.	CASSSTGDEQYF	TGTGCCAGCAGCTCGACAGGGGACGAGCAGTACTTC
TRBJ2-1	TRBD2	TRBV6-6	.	CASTILAGSYNEQFF	TGTGCCAGCACTATACTAGCGGGGTCCTACAATGAGCAGTTCTTC
TRBJ2-3	TRBD1	TRBV5-8	.	CASSLWTGDDTQYF	TGTGCCAGCAGCTTGTGGACAGGGGATGATACGCAGTATTTT
TRBJ2-3	.	TRBV6-4	few	CASSPGTPGDTQYF	TGTGCCAGCAGTCCCGGGACTCCAGGGGATACGCAGTATTTT
TRBJ1-1	.	TRBV10-3	few	CAISEDRGGFSNTEAFF	TGTGCCATCAGTGAGGATCGGGGGGGATTTTCGAACACTGAAGCTTTCTTT
TRBJ1-1	.	TRBV6-5	.	CASSSGTLNTEAFF	TGTGCCAGCAGTTCTGGGACGTTGAACACTGAAGCTTTCTTT
TRBJ1-2	TRBD1	TRBV9	.	CASTETGGRSYGYTF	TGTGCCAGCACCGAGACAGGGGGCAGGTCCTATGGCTACACCTTC
TRBJ1-4	.	TRBV21-1	.	CASSKVGQGPSEKLFF	TGTGCCAGCAGCAAAGTCGGACAGGGGCCCTCGGAAAAACTGTTTTTT
TRBJ2-5	TRBD1	TRBV4-1	few	CASSRPGQRNQETQYF	TGCGCCAGCAGCCGGCCGGGACAGCGGAACCAAGAGACCCAGTACTTC
TRBJ1-2	.	TRBV20-1	few	CSATVADGYTF	TGCAGTGCTACAGTTGCTGATGGCTACACCTTC
TRBJ1-3	.	TRBV9	.	CASSVGQSSGNTIYF	TGTGCCAGCAGCGTAGGGCAGAGCTCTGGAAACACCATATATTTT
TRBJ2-7	TRBD2	TRBV13	few	CASSSEGLAGGLSSYEQYF	TGTGCCAGCAGCTCCGAGGGACTAGCGGGGGGACTAAGCTCCTACGAGCAGTACTTC
TRBJ2-7	.	TRBV2	.	CASSEQAYEQYF	TGTGCCAGCAGTGAGCAGGCCTACGAGCAGTACTTC
TRBJ2-3	TRBD1	TRBV11-2	.	CASSKDRAYTQYF	TGTGCCAGCAGCAAAGACAGGGCGTATACGCAGTATTTT
TRBJ1-3	.	TRBV15	.	CATSRDQGAKYF	TGTGCCACCAGCAGAGATCAAGGGGCAAAGTATTTT
TRBJ2-7	.	TRBV25-1	.	CASSDLGGGSYEQYF	TGTGCCAGCAGTGATCTCGGAGGAGGGTCCTACGAGCAGTACTTC
TRBJ2-1	.	TRBV10-3	few	CAISTNAGSYNEQFF	TGTGCCATCAGTACCAACGCTGGCTCCTACAATGAGCAGTTCTTC
TRBJ2-7	.	TRBV7-2	few	CASSLVGNYEQYF	TGTGCCAGCAGCTTAGTGGGGAATTACGAGCAGTACTTC
TRBJ2-7	.	TRBV2	.	CASSEAVTANPSYEQYF	TGTGCCAGCAGTGAAGCGGTGACAGCCAATCCTTCCTACGAGCAGTACTTC
TRBJ2-1	TRBD2	TRBV28	.	CASRTSGGQSSYNEQFF	TGTGCCAGCAGGACTAGCGGGGGGCAGAGCTCCTACAATGAGCAGTTCTTC
TRBJ2-3	.	TRBV5-1	.	CASSLTGRDTQYF	TGCGCCAGCAGCTTGACAGGGCGGGATACGCAGTATTTT
TRBJ2-2	TRBD1	TRBV10-3	.	CAISPTGQDTGELFF	TGTGCCATCAGTCCGACAGGGCAGGACACCGGGGAGCTGTTTTTT
TRBJ1-5	.	TRBV30	.	CAWSRRGDQPQHF	TGTGCCTGGAGTAGGAGGGGGGATCAGCCCCAGCATTTT
TRBJ2-7	.	TRBV10-3	.	CAITPSGSYEQYF	TGTGCCATCACCCCGTCGGGGTCCTACGAGCAGTACTTC
TRBJ1-5	TRBD1	TRBV7-9	.	CASSGGQVNQPQHF	TGTGCCAGCAGCGGCGGACAGGTCAATCAGCCCCAGCATTTT
TRBJ2-7	.	TRBV6-1	.	CASSEGNEQYF	TGTGCCAGCAGTGAGGGTAACGAGCAGTACTTC
TRBJ1-4	.	TRBV10-3	few	CAIKGEQSNEKLFF	TGTGCCATCAAAGGGGAACAAAGTAATGAAAAACTGTTTTTT